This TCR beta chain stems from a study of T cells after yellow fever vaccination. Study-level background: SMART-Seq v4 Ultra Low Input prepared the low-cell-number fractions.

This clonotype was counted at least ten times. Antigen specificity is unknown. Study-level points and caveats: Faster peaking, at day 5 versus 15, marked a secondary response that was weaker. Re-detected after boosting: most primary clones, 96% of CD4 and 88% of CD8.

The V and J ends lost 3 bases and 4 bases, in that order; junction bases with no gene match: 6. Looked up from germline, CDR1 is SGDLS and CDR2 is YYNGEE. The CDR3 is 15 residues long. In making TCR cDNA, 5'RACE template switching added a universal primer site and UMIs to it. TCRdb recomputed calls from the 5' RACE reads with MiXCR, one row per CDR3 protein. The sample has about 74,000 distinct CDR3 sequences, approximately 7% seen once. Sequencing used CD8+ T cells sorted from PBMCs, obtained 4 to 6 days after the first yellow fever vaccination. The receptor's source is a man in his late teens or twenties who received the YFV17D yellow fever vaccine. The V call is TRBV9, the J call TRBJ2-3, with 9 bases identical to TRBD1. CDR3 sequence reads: CASSGDRAGADTQYF. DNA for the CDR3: TGTGCCAGCAGCGGGGACAGGGCGGGGGCAGATACGCAGTATTTT.